This is a list of T cell receptor beta chains from one sample in a study of CD8+ T cells in alopecia areata. Measured with immunoSEQ multiplex PCR; TCRdb has only the in-frame clones, and not every one. The table has some 100,000 clones, about 61% seen once; the top ten hold around 17%. The sample was CD8+ T cells sorted from blood, taken at roughly week 55, from a patient treated with tofacitinib. Receptor source: a human donor with alopecia areata. Each CDR3 is given with its conserved first and last residue. D genes are given only for firm matches. Clone sizes are given selectively: once, few, many, or a class where the clone is expanded.

v_gene: TRBV29-1
abundance: .
j_gene: TRBJ1-2
d_gene: .
CDR3nt: TGCAGCGTCGCCTTTACGGCTATGGGAGATGGCTACACCTTC
CDR3aa: CSVAFTAMGDGYTF

v_gene: TRBV5-6
abundance: .
j_gene: TRBJ1-2
d_gene: .
CDR3nt: TGTGCCAGCAGCTACGAGAACAACTATGGCTACACCTTC
CDR3aa: CASSYENNYGYTF

v_gene: TRBV7-6
abundance: .
j_gene: TRBJ2-7
d_gene: .
CDR3nt: TGTGCCAGCAGCTTAGTGGCAGTAAAGGACTACGAGCAGTACTTC
CDR3aa: CASSLVAVKDYEQYF

v_gene: TRBV28
abundance: once
j_gene: TRBJ2-7
d_gene: .
CDR3nt: TGTGCCAGCAGCTCCGGACAGACCTACGAGCAGTACTTC
CDR3aa: CASSSGQTYEQYF

v_gene: TRBV5-6
abundance: few
j_gene: TRBJ2-3
d_gene: .
CDR3nt: TGTGCCAGCAGCCGGGGACTCCCCGATACGCAGTATTTT
CDR3aa: CASSRGLPDTQYF

v_gene: TRBV30
abundance: .
j_gene: TRBJ1-1
d_gene: .
CDR3nt: TGTGCCTGGAGTGAAGGACAGACAACTGAAGCTTTCTTT
CDR3aa: CAWSEGQTTEAFF

v_gene: TRBV27
abundance: few
j_gene: TRBJ2-5
d_gene: TRBD2
CDR3nt: TGTGCCAGCAGCTCCTTTGGGGGGGAAGAGACCCAGTACTTC
CDR3aa: CASSSFGGEETQYF

v_gene: TRBV2
abundance: few
j_gene: TRBJ2-7
d_gene: TRBD2
CDR3nt: TGTGCCAGCGTCCCGGGACTAGCGGGGGCCGAGCAGTACTTC
CDR3aa: CASVPGLAGAEQYF

v_gene: TRBV5-1
abundance: .
j_gene: TRBJ2-2
d_gene: TRBD2
CDR3nt: TGCGCCAGCAGATCCACTAGCGGGGCAAACACCGGGGAGCTGTTTTTT
CDR3aa: CASRSTSGANTGELFF

v_gene: TRBV30
abundance: .
j_gene: TRBJ2-1
d_gene: TRBD2
CDR3nt: TGTGCCTGGAGTACGGGGCGGGGGGCCTACAATGAGCAGTTCTTC
CDR3aa: CAWSTGRGAYNEQFF

v_gene: TRBV10-2
abundance: .
j_gene: TRBJ1-6
d_gene: .
CDR3nt: TGCGCCAGCAGTGCGGGCCGGACCAATTCACCCCTCCACTTT
CDR3aa: CASSAGRTNSPLHF

v_gene: TRBV6-5
abundance: few
j_gene: TRBJ1-1
d_gene: .
CDR3nt: TGTGCCAGCAGTTACTCGACCAGTATGAACACTGAAGCTTTCTTT
CDR3aa: CASSYSTSMNTEAFF

v_gene: TRBV30
abundance: .
j_gene: TRBJ2-7
d_gene: .
CDR3nt: TGTGCCTGGAGTTCTAACATGGTCGAGCAGTACTTC
CDR3aa: CAWSSNMVEQYF

v_gene: TRBV10-3
abundance: .
j_gene: TRBJ2-5
d_gene: TRBD2
CDR3nt: TGTGCCATCAGTCATGGCCCCGGGACACGGGAGGGAGAGACCCAGTACTTC
CDR3aa: CAISHGPGTREGETQYF

v_gene: TRBV6-6
abundance: few
j_gene: TRBJ1-6
d_gene: .
CDR3nt: TGTGCCAGCACCCATAATTCACCCCTCCACTTT
CDR3aa: CASTHNSPLHF

v_gene: TRBV21-1
abundance: .
j_gene: TRBJ1-6
d_gene: .
CDR3nt: TGTGCCAGCAGCAGCAGGTTAAGGGCCAATTCACCCCTCCACTTT
CDR3aa: CASSSRLRANSPLHF

v_gene: TRBV19
abundance: .
j_gene: TRBJ2-1
d_gene: .
CDR3nt: TGTGCCAGTAGTCCAACAGGGAATTCCTACAATGAGCAGTTCTTC
CDR3aa: CASSPTGNSYNEQFF

v_gene: TRBV13
abundance: .
j_gene: TRBJ2-7
d_gene: .
CDR3nt: TGTGCCAGCAGCTTACAATACGAGCAGTACTTC
CDR3aa: CASSLQYEQYF

v_gene: TRBV4-1
abundance: .
j_gene: TRBJ2-7
d_gene: TRBD1
CDR3nt: TGCGCCAGCAGCCAAGTGACAGGGGGTTTACCTTACGAGCAGTACTTC
CDR3aa: CASSQVTGGLPYEQYF

v_gene: TRBV6-5
abundance: .
j_gene: TRBJ2-2
d_gene: .
CDR3nt: TGTGCCAGCAGTATTAAGGGCGGCGGGGAGCTGTTTTTT
CDR3aa: CASSIKGGGELFF

v_gene: TRBV7-2
abundance: .
j_gene: TRBJ2-6
d_gene: .
CDR3nt: TGTGCCAGCAGCTTAGCGCGGACTGCCTCTGCGGCCAACGTCCTGACTTTC
CDR3aa: CASSLARTASAANVLTF

v_gene: TRBV7-9
abundance: .
j_gene: TRBJ2-1
d_gene: .
CDR3nt: TGTGCCAGCAGCTCCAACCCCCTTCAGGGGGGGCAGTTCTTC
CDR3aa: CASSSNPLQGGQFF

v_gene: TRBV7-9
abundance: .
j_gene: TRBJ2-1
d_gene: .
CDR3nt: TGTGCCAGCAGCATCCCCTGGCAGTCCTACAATGAGCAGTTCTTC
CDR3aa: CASSIPWQSYNEQFF

v_gene: TRBV12-5
abundance: few
j_gene: TRBJ2-3
d_gene: .
CDR3nt: TGTGCTAGTGCTCCGAGGGATACGCAGTATTTT
CDR3aa: CASAPRDTQYF

v_gene: TRBV4-1
abundance: few
j_gene: TRBJ1-5
d_gene: .
CDR3nt: TGCGCCAGCAGCCCCCGCCCCAGACAAGTAGGCAATCAGCCCCAGCATTTT
CDR3aa: CASSPRPRQVGNQPQHF

v_gene: TRBV7-6
abundance: .
j_gene: TRBJ1-1
d_gene: TRBD1
CDR3nt: TGTGCCAGCAGCCTAGCAACCGACAGGGAGGCTTTCTTT
CDR3aa: CASSLATDREAFF